This TCR beta chain was sequenced for a study of ipilimumab plus nivolumab after autologous stem cell transplantation. Sequencing was performed with immunoSEQ multiplex PCR; in TCRdb, only in-frame clones are kept and a portion is missing. The profile shows around 13,000 clones, about three quarters of them singletons. From germline, CDR1 is LNHDA and CDR2 SQIVND (reference sequence). The CDR3 contains 13 residues. The source material was PBMCs, sampled in a trial of ipilimumab plus nivolumab as post-transplant consolidation. The source of this sequence is a male donor with diffuse large B-cell lymphoma. The V and J genes are TRBV19 and TRBJ2-5; 10 bases fit TRBD1. The closer fit of TRBJ2-7 to the DNA end suggests the J call may be wrong. This chain's CDR3 is CASRGTGVSEQYF. The DNA of the CDR3 is TGTGCCAGTAGGGGGACAGGGGTAAGCGAGCAGTACTTC.